Listed below are T cell receptor beta chains from one sample, sequenced in a study of blood T cells in healthy people across ages. TCRdb called the 5' RACE reads again in MiXCR, with one record for every CDR3 protein. The table has fewer than 800,000 distinct CDR3 sequences, 32% seen once; the top ten hold 15%. What was sequenced was blood. Receptors were obtained from an elderly woman in good health. CDR3s include the opening cysteine and the closing phenylalanine or tryptophan. The D gene is left open where the match is weak. The listing skips clone size in some rows; elsewhere it reads once, few, many or a size class.

medium-sized,17,-,TRBJ2-7,TRBV21-1,TGTGCCAGCAGCAAACCCCCGACAGGGCCTCCTTTCTACGAGCAGTACTTC,CASSKPPTGPPFYEQYF
many,15,-,TRBJ1-5,TRBV12-3/TRBV12-4,TGTGCCAGCAGTTTAAGTCAGGGACGCAATCAGCCCCAGCATTTT,CASSLSQGRNQPQHF
many,15,TRBD1,TRBJ2-7,TRBV2,TGTGCCAGCAGTGTGGGACAGGGTCATTCCCGCGAGCAGTACTTC,CASSVGQGHSREQYF
-,15,-,TRBJ2-5,TRBV4-1,TGCGCCAGCAGCCATTTTAGCGGAGGGAGAGAGACCCAGTACTTC,CASSHFSGGRETQYF
-,14,TRBD1,TRBJ1-2,TRBV6-2/TRBV6-3,TGTGCCAGCAGTTACTCGGCAGGGGGCTATGGCTACACCTTC,CASSYSAGGYGYTF
-,13,TRBD1,TRBJ2-3,TRBV3-1,TGTGCCAGCAGCCGACCAGGGGGAGATACGCAGTATTTT,CASSRPGGDTQYF
-,14,-,TRBJ1-5,TRBV6-1,TGTGCCAGCGGGGCAGGTCACAGCAATCAGCCCCAGCATTTT,CASGAGHSNQPQHF
few,16,TRBD1,TRBJ1-1,TRBV5-1,TGCGCCAGCAGCCGGACAGGGGAGGCTATAAACACTGAAGCTTTCTTT,CASSRTGEAINTEAFF
many,14,-,TRBJ2-1,TRBV20-1,TGCAGTGCAAGCGGGGACAGCTCCTACAATGAGCAGTTCTTC,CSASGDSSYNEQFF
-,20,-,TRBJ2-3,TRBV18,TGTGCCAGCTCAACATTAACTTTCCCGGGACTTAAGGCGAACACAGATACGCAGTATTTT,CASSTLTFPGLKANTDTQYF
-,16,TRBD1,TRBJ1-1,TRBV27,TGTGCCAGCAGTCCCCGTTGGGGACAGGGCGGCACTGAAGCTTTCTTT,CASSPRWGQGGTEAFF
many,15,TRBD1,TRBJ1-1,TRBV9,TGTGCCAGCAGCGGCGGGGACAGGTGGGCCACTGAAGCTTTCTTT,CASSGGDRWATEAFF
many,16,TRBD1,TRBJ2-1,TRBV7-9,TGTGCCAGCCGTTCACAGGGGGGATATAATTACAATGAGCAGTTCTTC,CASRSQGGYNYNEQFF
-,17,-,TRBJ2-1,TRBV29-1,TGCAGCGTTCCAGGGAGTGAGTCGTTAGGCTGGAGCTATGAGCAGTTCTTC,CSVPGSESLGWSYEQFF
few,16,-,TRBJ1-5,TRBV6-2/TRBV6-3,TGTGCCAGCAGTTTTGGCCTGTCGAATAGCAATCAGCCCCAGCATTTT,CASSFGLSNSNQPQHF
many,13,-,TRBJ1-1,TRBV6-5,TGTGCCAGCAGTTCCGAGGGTTTCACTGAAGCTTTCTTT,CASSSEGFTEAFF
many,16,TRBD2,TRBJ2-7,TRBV12-3/TRBV12-4,TGTGCCAGCAGTTTCTCCTCGGGACTAGCTGTCTACGAGCAGTACTTC,CASSFSSGLAVYEQYF
-,14,-,TRBJ2-5,TRBV5-1,TGCGCCAGCAGCGCGGGACCGGGAAGGGGGACCCAGTACTTC,CASSAGPGRGTQYF
many,16,TRBD2,TRBJ2-5,TRBV20-1,TGCAGTGCTAGAGGGACTAGCGGGGGCCGAGGGGAGACCCAGTACTTC,CSARGTSGGRGETQYF
many,14,-,TRBJ2-6,TRBV19,TGTGCCACCCCTTACAGACCTGGGGCCAACGTCCTGACTTTC,CATPYRPGANVLTF
few,15,-,TRBJ2-7,TRBV7-6,TGTGCCAGCAGCTTAGGGACACTGGGGACCTACGAGCAGTACTTC,CASSLGTLGTYEQYF
many,16,TRBD2,TRBJ2-1,TRBV11-2,TGTGCCAGCAGCTTAGAACTAGCGGGGGGCCACGGTGAGCAGTTCTTC,CASSLELAGGHGEQFF
many,15,TRBD1,TRBJ2-3,TRBV7-9,TGTGCCAGCAGCTCCCGACAGGGGAAGACAGATACGCAGTATTTT,CASSSRQGKTDTQYF
many,14,-,TRBJ2-7,TRBV6-6,TGTGCCAGCAGTTACGGGCAGGGTGGGTACGAGCAGTACTTC,CASSYGQGGYEQYF
many,12,-,TRBJ2-7,TRBV29-1,TGCAGCGTTGCGAACGTAGCCTACGAGCAGTACTTC,CSVANVAYEQYF
few,15,-,TRBJ1-1,TRBV5-1,TGCGCCAGCAGCTTTTCCCAGGGCTTGAACACTGAAGCTTTCTTT,CASSFSQGLNTEAFF
-,16,-,TRBJ1-1,TRBV21-1,TGTGCCAGCAGCAGAAGTAAACAGGGAAGGAGCACTGAAGCTTTCTTT,CASSRSKQGRSTEAFF
-,14,-,TRBJ1-1,TRBV9,TGTGCCAGCAGCGTAGATAATAGGGGGACTGAAGCTTTCTTT,CASSVDNRGTEAFF
few,14,-,TRBJ1-2,TRBV14,TGTGCCAGCAGCCCCTGGGGGACTATAGGGGGCTACACCTTC,CASSPWGTIGGYTF
-,15,-,TRBJ1-6,TRBV2,TGTGCCAGCAGCACGGGGCGGCAGGATAATTCACCCCTCCACTTT,CASSTGRQDNSPLHF
many,15,-,TRBJ2-7,TRBV5-1,TGCGCCAGCAGCTTGGTTACAGGACCGACCTACGAGCAGTACTTC,CASSLVTGPTYEQYF
many,15,-,TRBJ2-6,TRBV18,TGTGCCAGCTCGCTCAGGGTACCCGGGGCCAACGTCCTGACTTTC,CASSLRVPGANVLTF
-,11,-,TRBJ2-7,TRBV6-5,TGTGCCAGCACAAAGGACTACGAGCAGTACTTC,CASTKDYEQYF